The 19 T cell receptor beta chains given below trace back to one sample, sequenced in a study of beta chain features in type 1 diabetes. Expressed TCRB transcripts got sequenced, as all isolated RNA was reverse transcribed. This table comes from immunoSEQ multiplex PCR, and its TCRdb copy is limited to in-frame clones, with some not included. The repertoire has 300,000 to 450,000 clones, 10% to 15% of them found once; the top ten carry 0.015% to 0.02%. Material: naive CD4+ T cells from blood. These receptors were taken from a man aged 18 to 30 in good health.

The table lists this clone with a few counts. This chain joins TRBV5-1 and TRBJ2-3; TRBD2 aligns across 9 bases. Per the germline V gene, CDR1 is SGHRS and CDR2 is YFSETQ. Trimming removed 0 bases from V and 2 bases from J; junction bases left unmatched: 4. This CDR3 has 16 residues. This CDR3 is CASSLGAGGPTDTQYF. CDR3 in DNA: TGCGCCAGCAGCTTGGGAGCGGGGGGCCCCACAGATACGCAGTATTTT.

This chain joins TRBV27 and TRBJ2-1; 14 bases map to TRBD2. The CDR3 totals 15 residues. V was pared by 3 bases and J by 12 bases, with 7 bases of the junction left unmatched. CDR1 and CDR2 (germline): MNHEY, SMNVEV (reference sequence). CDR3: CASSLWTSGGLVQFF. The CDR3 nucleotides read TGTGCCAGCAGTTTGTGGACTAGCGGGGGGCTGGTGCAGTTCTTC.

This clone was observed a few times. The chain links TRBV11-2 to TRBJ2-1; a possible D gene is TRBD2 (6 bases). V gave up 3 bases and J gave up 4 bases, with 13 bases separating them. The CDR3 covers 15 residues. CDR1 and CDR2 from the germline V gene are SGHAT and FQNNGV. The CDR3 sequence is CASSFGGTVYNEQFF. As DNA, the CDR3 is TGTGCCAGCAGCTTTGGCGGGACCGTTTACAATGAGCAGTTCTTC.

This clone was seen only a few times. This rearrangement joins TRBV4-3 to TRBJ2-5, with 9 bases matching TRBD2. Germline CDR1 reads LGHNA; CDR2 reads YSLEER. The CDR3 length is 16 residues. With 2 bases clipped from V and 5 bases from J, the junction kept 9 bases outside the gene matches. The CDR3 region is CASSQFLLAGVETQYF. In DNA form, the CDR3 reads TGCGCCAGCAGCCAATTCCTGTTAGCGGGAGTCGAGACCCAGTACTTC.

This clone was recorded a few times. The chain couples TRBV19 to TRBJ2-7; the D gene is possibly TRBD1 (6 bases). The CDR3 totals 15 residues. CDR1 is LNHDA and CDR2 is SQIVND in the germline V gene (reference sequence). V was clipped by 4 bases and J by 3 bases, with 16 bases between them. CDR3 DNA sequence: TGTGCCAGTAGTAAAGACCTCACAGGGTACTACGAGCAGTACTTC. Protein product: CASSKDLTGYYEQYF.

The chain couples TRBV5-6 to TRBJ2-1; 8 bases line up with TRBD2. J was trimmed by 6 bases and V by 6 bases; bases with no gene match: 8. CDR1 and CDR2 from the germline V gene are SGHDT and YYEEEE. There are 14 residues in the CDR3. The CDR3 reads CASIRGGPANEQFF. The CDR3 nucleotides are TGTGCCAGCATACGGGGGGGGCCGGCCAATGAGCAGTTCTTC.

This clone has a handful of counts. The J gene is TRBJ2-3, the V gene TRBV7-2, with TRBD2 identical over 9 bases. The CDR3 is made up of 16 amino acids. CDR1 is SGHTA, CDR2 FQGNSA, per germline. The junction had 15 bases not matched to a gene; V was cut back by 5 bases and J by 9 bases. The CDR3 DNA is TGTGCCAGCAGCCCAAGTTGGGGCGGGAGGGCCCTCACGCAGTATTTT. It codes for CASSPSWGGRALTQYF.

V is TRBV9 and J is TRBJ2-5; D is unclear. The J call is uncertain, as TRBJ2-7 better fits the DNA end. The CDR3 is 14 residues long. Germline V CDR1 and CDR2: SGDLS, YYNGEE. The CDR3 DNA reads as TGTGCCAGCAGCCCCAACCTGAGCTCCTACGAGCAGTACTTC. This translates into CASSPNLSSYEQYF.

This clone occurred a few times. V is TRBV2 and J is TRBJ1-1; TRBD1 aligns across 10 bases. The CDR3 extends over 14 amino acids. The germline V gene encodes CDR1 SNHLY and CDR2 FYNNEI. The ends lost 5 bases at V and 7 bases at J; junction bases unmatched: 7. CDR3 sequence reads: CASSRTGGFSEAFF. CDR3 nucleotide sequence: TGTGCCAGCAGTCGGACAGGGGGGTTTAGTGAAGCTTTCTTT.

The table lists this clone with a few counts. The rearrangement links TRBV5-8 to TRBJ1-2, with TRBD1 matching over 7 bases. The ends lost 5 bases at V and 0 bases at J; junction bases unmatched: 10. Per germline, CDR1 SGHTS and CDR2 YDEGEE. This CDR3 spans 16 amino acids. The CDR3: CASSYLSGTANYGYTF. For the CDR3, the DNA is TGTGCCAGCAGTTACCTTTCCGGGACAGCTAACTATGGCTACACCTTC.

The chain recombines TRBV21-1 with TRBJ1-3. TRBV21-1 is a pseudogene locus. The CDR3 totals 13 residues. The CDR3, as DNA: TGTGCCCCTAGAACGGGTTACGGAAACACCATATATTTT. Protein sequence: CAPRTGYGNTIYF.

As for this clone: One end of the junction varies from germline; a read error may be responsible. V and J are TRBV14 and TRBJ2-4; D remains ambiguous. CDR1 is SGHDN and CDR2 is FVKESK in the germline V gene. The CDR3 extends over 13 amino acids. The CDR3, as DNA: TGTGCCAGCAGCCAAGAACTCGGAAGGCATTTACTATTC. This encodes CASSQELGRHLLF.

The genes are TRBV5-8 and TRBJ1-2; D is ambiguous. This CDR3 is 15 amino acids long. Looked up from germline, CDR1 is SGHTS and CDR2 is YDEGEE. With 3 bases removed from V and 0 bases from J, the gap between germline ends came to 12 bases. This CDR3 is CASSYLVYSNYGYTF. Here the CDR3 DNA reads TGTGCCAGCAGCTACTTAGTATATTCTAACTATGGCTACACCTTC.

This clone has only a few counts. The chain combines TRBV4-2 with TRBJ1-2; a possible D gene is TRBD1 (5 bases). Germline V gene data show CDR1 as LGHNA and CDR2 as YNFKEQ. The CDR3 runs 17 residues. Deletions cut 4 bases from V and 0 bases from J, with 18 bases between. In DNA, the CDR3 is TGTGCCAGCAGCCCAAGACACGGCAGGGCCCCTAACTATGGCTACACCTTC. Residues: CASSPRHGRAPNYGYTF.

As regards this clone: An end of the junction does not agree with germline; a read error may underlie this. V usage is TRBV2 and J usage is TRBJ1-2; the match to TRBD1 covers 8 bases. The CDR3 extends over 11 amino acids. Germline lookup yields CDR1 SNHLY and CDR2 FYNNEI. CDR3: CASSEAQGAAF. CDR3 nucleotide sequence: TGTGCCAGCAGTGAAGCGCAGGGGGCCGCCTTC.

V and J are TRBV15 and TRBJ1-1, with 9 bases fitting TRBD1. With 0 bases clipped from V and 1 base from J, the junction kept 15 bases outside the gene matches. The CDR3 is 20 residues long. The germline V gene has CDR1 LNHNV and CDR2 YYDKDF (reference sequence). CDR3 sequence: CATSRDLLGDRVSRNTEAFF. The CDR3 bases are TGTGCCACCAGCAGAGATCTGCTGGGGGACAGGGTGAGCAGGAACACTGAAGCTTTCTTT.

This clone was detected ten times or more. V and J are TRBV10-3 and TRBJ2-1, with D possibly being TRBD2 (6 bases). V lost 6 bases and J lost 8, with 23 bases in between. The CDR3 runs to 16 residues. In germline, CDR1 is ENHRY, CDR2 SYGVKD. The CDR3 region has the DNA TGTGCCATCAGCACCCTTGCGAAGGGAGGCGTCGATGAGCAGTTCTTC. Amino acid sequence: CAISTLAKGGVDEQFF.

The chain links TRBV19 to TRBJ1-2, with a possible D match to TRBD1 (5 bases). The V gene lost 5 bases and the J gene lost 4 bases, with 8 bases spanning the gap. The CDR3 length is 12 residues. Germline V gives CDR1 LNHDA, CDR2 SQIVND (reference sequence). CDR3 region: CASSPDSYGYTF. In DNA, the CDR3 is TGTGCCAGTAGTCCCGACAGCTATGGCTACACCTTC.

The gene calls are TRBV4-1 and TRBJ2-4; TRBD1 matches at 7 bases. CDR3 length: 15 amino acids. Per germline, CDR1 MGHRA and CDR2 YSYEKL. V shed 0 bases and J 6 bases; nucleotides not matched to a gene: 5. The CDR3 region has the DNA TGCGCCAGCAGCCAAGAGCCCCACAGGGGAAACATTCAGTACTTC. This encodes CASSQEPHRGNIQYF.